These 10 T cell receptor beta chains were all obtained from the same sample, sequenced in a study of T cells in Graves' hyperthyroidism and ophthalmopathy. Researchers took RNA transcripts and amplified the TCR beta CDR3 regions from them. First-round RT-PCR with HTBI primers amplified the TCR CDR3 region. TCRdb re-derived calls from the multiplex PCR reads in MiXCR, one entry per CDR3 protein. Among about 570,000 distinct CDR3 sequences listed, approximately 14% were seen once. Sequenced material: blood. The receptor set was obtained from a woman between 40 and 50 years old with Graves' hyperthyroidism.

The chain links TRBV7-9 to TRBJ1-6; no reliable D call. The CDR3 runs 15 residues. V lost 0 bases, J lost 4 bases, and 7 bases lay in between. In germline, CDR1 is SEHNR, CDR2 FQNEAQ (reference sequence). The CDR3 loop is CASSLATDYNSPLHF. In DNA, the CDR3 is TGTGCCAGCAGCTTAGCCACAGATTATAATTCACCCCTCCACTTT. The full variable domain, in which reference TRBV7-9 and TRBJ1-6 provide the parts outside the CDR3, is DTGVSQNPRHKITKRGQNVTFRCDPISEHNRLYWYRQTLGQGPEFLTYFQNEAQLEKSRLLSDRFSAERPKGSFSTLEIQRTEQGDSAMYLCASSLATDYNSPLHFGNGTRLTVT.

This CDR3 reads CASSYSQGGEQYF. The CDR3 nucleotides read TGTGCCAGCAGTTACTCCCAGGGAGGCGAGCAGTACTTC. The chain combines TRBV6-6 with TRBJ2-7; D possibly corresponds to TRBD2 (6 bases). Trimming took off 0 bases at V and 6 bases at J, with 9 bases between the two ends. The CDR3 is 13 residues long. Germline CDR1 and CDR2: MNHNY and SVGAGI (reference sequence).

This clonotype was observed a few times. The chain links TRBV20-1 to TRBJ2-1, with 11 positions matching TRBD2. Trimming at V came to 1 base and at J to 3 bases, leaving 5 bases not matched to a gene. The length of the CDR3 is 16 residues. The germline V gene has CDR1 DFQATT and CDR2 SNEGSKA (reference sequence). The CDR3 protein is CSARVLAGAYYNEQFF. The CDR3, as DNA: TGCAGTGCTAGAGTACTAGCGGGAGCATACTACAATGAGCAGTTCTTC.

This clonotype has at least ten counts. The chain recombines TRBV28 with TRBJ2-3; D perhaps matches TRBD2 (5 bases). In germline, CDR1 is MDHEN, CDR2 SYDVKM. This CDR3 is built from 15 residues. V shed 6 bases and J shed 1 base, with 14 bases lying between them. The CDR3 protein is CASSQKRFRTDTQYF. The CDR3 DNA sequence: TGTGCCAGCAGCCAAAAGCGGTTTCGCACAGATACGCAGTATTTT.

This clonotype was seen only a few times. At one end, the junction sequence differs from germline, possibly due to a read error. The V call is TRBV20-1, the J call TRBJ2-1, with 10 bases matching TRBD2. Germline V lookup: CDR1 DFQATT, CDR2 SNEGSKA (reference sequence). This CDR3 region has 14 residues. The CDR3 spells CSASLLAGYNEQSF. The CDR3 DNA sequence: TGCAGTGCTAGCTTACTAGCGGGATACAATGAGCAGTCCTTC.

This clonotype was seen ten or more times. The chain links TRBV5-1 to TRBJ2-7, with D maybe TRBD2 (5 bases). CDR1 is SGHRS and CDR2 is YFSETQ in the germline V gene. The V end was cut by 0 bases, the J end by 4 bases, with 11 bases between. This CDR3 has 14 amino acids. The CDR3 DNA reads TGCGCCAGCAGCTTGGGAGGGTCCGATTACGAGCAGTACTTC. This gives the protein CASSLGGSDYEQYF.

The V and J genes are TRBV19 and TRBJ2-1; tentative D call: TRBD2 (6 bases). Trimming pared 5 bases from V and 4 bases from J, leaving 18 bases between. CDR3 length equals 16 residues. Per germline, CDR1 LNHDA and CDR2 SQIVND (reference sequence). Here the CDR3 reads CASSPRDSLEYNEQFF. The CDR3 DNA reads as TGTGCCAGTAGTCCTCGGGACTCCTTGGAATACAATGAGCAGTTCTTC.

This clonotype has ten or more counts. The CDR3 here is CASSLAGLATQETQYF. In nucleotides, the CDR3 is TGTGCCAGCAGTTTAGCCGGGCTAGCGACCCAAGAGACCCAGTACTTC. V gene TRBV12-3 or TRBV12-4 combines with J gene TRBJ2-5; D might be TRBD2 (6 bases). Trimming shortened V by 0 bases and J by 1 base, and 12 bases separated the two germline ends. The CDR3 runs to 16 residues.

This clonotype was observed a few times. The genes are TRBV4-1 and TRBJ1-1; D unclear. This CDR3 comprises 15 residues. Trimming took 0 bases from V and 4 from J, leaving 12 bases between them. CDR1 is MGHRA and CDR2 is YSYEKL in the germline V gene. In DNA, the CDR3 is TGCGCCAGCAGCCAAGATTCGACGTCTAGCACTGAAGCTTTCTTT. It yields the protein CASSQDSTSSTEAFF.

V usage is TRBV29-1 and J usage is TRBJ1-2; possibly TRBD1 for D (6 bases). The germline V gene has CDR1 SQVTM and CDR2 ANQGSEA. This CDR3 has 14 amino acids. The ends were cut back, 6 bases at V and 0 bases at J, with 14 bases in the middle. The CDR3 region is CSVIPGQPNYGYTF. In DNA, the CDR3 is TGCAGCGTCATCCCGGGACAACCTAACTATGGCTACACCTTC.